The subject of this entry is one T cell receptor beta chain. Its antigen remains unidentified. These data are taken from a study of CD8 T cell repertoires and HIV-1 epitope variants. About the research overall: Separate wells received one of Twenty-five Gag or Nef variant peptides. Controls were a CMV, EBV and flu peptide pool, Ebola AY9 negative control, and no-peptide well. Epitopes were three Gag families plus Nef HW9 and YT9. Regarding the study as a whole: Of 8 or 9 antigen-specific beta clonotypes, about 6 appeared to cross-react with escape variants.

This CDR3 is 15 amino acids long. CDR1 and CDR2 (germline): SGDLS, YYNGEE. J lost 2 bases, V lost 0 bases, and 2 bases had no gene match. Using immunoSEQ multiplex PCR, the repertoire was profiled, and TCRdb retains in-frame clones only, with some absent. The data show 80,000 to 95,000 clones, over 70% seen once. The receptor's source is a male donor with HIV. The chain recombines TRBV9 with TRBJ2-5, with 9 bases identical to TRBD2. Sequencing input: uncultured baseline CD8+ T cells from peripheral blood mononuclear cells (PBMCs). In DNA form, the CDR3 reads TGTGCCAGCAGCGTAGGTACTAGCGGGCAAGAGACCCAGTACTTC. The encoded protein is CASSVGTSGQETQYF. Using reference TRBV9 and TRBJ2-5 for the parts outside the CDR3, the full variable domain is DSGVTQTPKHLITATGQRVTLRCSPRSGDLSVYWYQQSLDQGLQFLIQYYNGEERAKGNILERFSAQQFPDLHSELNLSSLELGDSALYFCASSVGTSGQETQYFGPGTRLLVL.